The 20 T cell receptor beta chains below were found in one sample sequenced in a study of cytomegalovirus exposure and HLA in healthy donors. The assay was immunoSEQ multiplex PCR, and TCRdb's table has in-frame clones only and misses some. This table has over 200,000 clones, around 88% appearing once. Material: PBMCs. These receptors originate from a woman aged 18-29 years in good health and CMV-seronegative.

The gene calls are TRBV4-1 and TRBJ2-3; D perhaps matches TRBD1 (5 bases). V lost 4 bases, J lost 0 bases, and 29 bases lay in between. There are 21 residues in the CDR3. Germline CDR1 is MGHRA and CDR2 is YSYEKL. The CDR3 DNA reads as TGCGCCAGCAGCCGGATCCTGACAGAGTTCCCTCCAACCACTAGCACAGATACGCAGTATTTT. Translating it yields CASSRILTEFPPTTSTDTQYF.

The chain recombines TRBV19 with TRBJ2-2, with D perhaps TRBD2 (5 bases). CDR3 length: 17 amino acids. In germline, CDR1 is LNHDA, CDR2 SQIVND (reference sequence). V lost 3 bases, J lost 8 bases, and 22 bases lay in between. CDR3 protein: CASSMVILTTPLGELFF. The CDR3 nucleotides are TGTGCCAGTAGTATGGTGATATTGACTACACCTTTGGGGGAGCTGTTTTTT.

CDR3 sequence (DNA): TGCAGCGCCCAAACGGGGATAGGTCAGCCCCAGCATTTT. The encoded protein is CSAQTGIGQPQHF. The chain joins TRBV29-1 to TRBJ1-5; D is uncertain. Germline V lookup: CDR1 SQVTM, CDR2 ANQGSEA. The V end was cut by 7 bases, the J end by 6 bases, with 16 bases between. The length of the CDR3 is 13 residues. Based on the CDR3 plus reference TRBV29-1 and TRBJ1-5, the full variable domain is SAVISQKPSRDICQRGTSLTIQCQVDSQVTMMFWYRQQPGQSLTLIATANQGSEATYESGFVIDKFPISRPNLTFSTLTVSNMSPEDSSIYLCSAQTGIGQPQHFGDGTRLSIL.

The chain carries TRBV5-6 and TRBJ2-2, with a weak D call TRBD2 (5 bases). V gave up 2 bases and J gave up 4 bases, with 18 bases separating them. Germline CDR1 SGHDT, CDR2 YYEEEE. The CDR3 contains 17 residues. CDR3 protein: CASSFRPGNSRTGELFF. CDR3 DNA sequence: TGTGCCAGCAGCTTTAGACCGGGGAACAGCCGCACCGGGGAGCTGTTTTTT. The whole variable domain, remainder taken from reference TRBV5-6 and TRBJ2-2, is DAGVTQSPTHLIKTRGQQVTLRCSPKSGHDTVSWYQQALGQGPQFIFQYYEEEERQRGNFPDRFSGHQFPNYSSELNVNALLLGDSALYLCASSFRPGNSRTGELFFGEGSRLTVL.

This sequence joins TRBV6-5 and TRBJ1-2; D call uncertain. CDR3 length equals 15 residues. Trimming took 8 bases from V and 4 from J, leaving 20 bases between them. Germline loops: CDR1 MNHEY, CDR2 SVGAGI. CDR3 nucleotides: TGTGCCAGCCCACGAATCTATCAAAACTTCTATGGCTACACCTTC. This translates into CASPRIYQNFYGYTF.

V and J are TRBV6-5 and TRBJ2-1, with a possible D match to TRBD2 (5 bases). CDR1 MNHEY and CDR2 SVGAGI come from the germline V gene. V gave up 5 bases and J gave up 9 bases, with 17 bases separating them. The length of the CDR3 is 14 residues. As DNA, the CDR3 is TGTGCCAGCAGTGATACCCTCGTCGCGGGTGAGCAGTTCTTC. Translating gives CASSDTLVAGEQFF.

The genes are TRBV29-1 and TRBJ2-3, with 11 positions matching TRBD2. CDR3 length: 14 amino acids. Germline assignment: CDR1 SQVTM and CDR2 ANQGSEA. V lost 5 bases to trimming and J lost 4 bases; unmatched junction nucleotides: 5. This chain's CDR3 is CSVLSLAGADTQYF. The CDR3 DNA reads TGCAGCGTTCTGTCACTAGCGGGAGCAGATACGCAGTATTTT.

J is TRBJ1-2 and V is TRBV2, with D unclear. The CDR3 totals 13 residues. CDR1 and CDR2 (germline): SNHLY, FYNNEI. V was pared by 3 bases and J by 4 bases, with 9 bases between. The CDR3 DNA is TGTGCCAGCAGTGACGGGCGGGTCTATGGCTACACCTTC. Protein: CASSDGRVYGYTF.

This rearrangement joins TRBV6-1 to TRBJ1-3, with TRBD1 identical over 8 bases. Germline CDR1 MNHNS, CDR2 SASEGT. This CDR3 region has 17 residues. J gave up 1 base and V 4 bases, and 9 bases lay outside the gene matches. DNA of the CDR3: TGTGCCAGCAGTGGGGCCGGGACAGGAGAATCTGGAAACACCATATATTTT. As protein: CASSGAGTGESGNTIYF.

The V and J genes are TRBV6-6 and TRBJ1-3; D unclear. V lost 2 bases to trimming and J lost 0 bases, with 8 bases between them. Germline V gene data show CDR1 as MNHNY and CDR2 as SVGAGI (reference sequence). The CDR3 has 15 residues. CDR3 bases: TGTGCCAGCAGTTACACAGAGAGCTCTGGAAACACCATATATTTT. It encodes CASSYTESSGNTIYF.

The chain has TRBV27 and TRBJ2-7; weak D call: TRBD1 (6 bases). V shed 8 bases and J shed 4 bases, with 15 bases lying between them. CDR1 is MNHEY, CDR2 SMNVEV, per germline (reference sequence). This CDR3 is 13 amino acids long. CDR3 amino acids: CASRLAGEYEQYF. Written as DNA, the CDR3 is TGTGCCAGCCGTCTGGCAGGGGAGTACGAGCAGTACTTC.

The chain recombines TRBV27 with TRBJ2-5, with D perhaps TRBD1 (6 bases). Germline V gene sequence: CDR1 MNHEY, CDR2 SMNVEV (reference sequence). Trimming left V 5 bases short and J 5 bases short, with 12 bases between. There are 13 residues in the CDR3. The CDR3 region has the DNA TGTGCCAGCAGTGGGGGCGGTCACGAGACCCAGTACTTC. This gives the protein CASSGGGHETQYF.

This clone was counted ten times or more. The rearrangement joins TRBV4-3 to TRBJ1-3, with D unclear. Germline V lookup: CDR1 LGHNA, CDR2 YSLEER. The CDR3 is 16 amino acids. Between the trimmed V and J ends, which lost 0 bases and 0 bases, there was a span of 9 bases. DNA for the CDR3: TGCGCCAGCAGCCAAGACTTGGCAGTCTCTGGAAACACCATATATTTT. This translates into CASSQDLAVSGNTIYF.

The genes are TRBV5-4 and TRBJ2-3, with unresolved D. The CDR3 extends over 15 amino acids. CDR1 is SGHNT, CDR2 YYREEE, per germline (reference sequence). The V gene lost 0 bases and the J gene lost 1 base, with 9 bases spanning the gap. CDR3 sequence: CASSLVPGRTDTQYF. CDR3 in DNA: TGTGCCAGCAGCTTGGTCCCAGGCCGCACAGATACGCAGTATTTT.

The chain carries TRBV4-1 and TRBJ2-7, with TRBD2 identical over 11 bases. V was pared by 4 bases and J by 0 bases, with 11 bases of the junction left unmatched. Germline V gene sequence: CDR1 MGHRA, CDR2 YSYEKL. The CDR3 has 18 amino acids. CDR3 loop: CASSLGTSGKIYSYEQYF. The CDR3 DNA reads TGCGCCAGCAGCCTGGGGACTAGCGGTAAGATATACTCCTACGAGCAGTACTTC.

This CDR3 is CASSRTGGYYEQYF. In DNA, the CDR3 is TGTGCCAGCAGTAGGACAGGGGGATACTACGAGCAGTACTTC. The chain carries TRBV27 and TRBJ2-7, with 10 bases identical to TRBD1. V was pared by 5 bases and J by 3 bases, with 4 bases of the junction left unmatched. Germline V gene data show CDR1 as MNHEY and CDR2 as SMNVEV (reference sequence). The CDR3 extends over 14 amino acids.

This chain connects TRBV4-1 to TRBJ2-7; TRBD2 is a possible D gene (5 bases). The germline V gene encodes CDR1 MGHRA and CDR2 YSYEKL. This CDR3 is 16 amino acids long. Trimming removed 0 bases from V and 3 bases from J, with 15 bases in between. CDR3 sequence: CASSQDDTSWVYEQYF. CDR3 in DNA: TGCGCCAGCAGCCAAGATGACACTAGTTGGGTCTACGAGCAGTACTTC.

The V and J genes are TRBV28 and TRBJ2-3, with a weak D call TRBD2 (5 bases). The V gene lost 2 bases and the J gene lost 2 bases, with 11 bases spanning the gap. The CDR3 has 15 amino acids. In germline, CDR1 is MDHEN, CDR2 SYDVKM. This CDR3 reads CASSLRTGITDTQYF. The CDR3 DNA reads as TGTGCCAGCAGTTTACGGACGGGGATCACAGATACGCAGTATTTT.

The chain recombines TRBV9 with TRBJ2-1; 10 bases are shared with TRBD2. Germline V gives CDR1 SGDLS, CDR2 YYNGEE. The CDR3 runs 17 residues. The J segment lost 2 bases and the V segment lost 4 bases, leaving 9 bases of the junction unmatched. In DNA, the CDR3 is TGTGCCAGCAGCTTGACTAGCGGGCCAAGCGCCTACAATGAGCAGTTCTTC. Its protein is CASSLTSGPSAYNEQFF.

The gene calls are TRBV27 and TRBJ2-7; a weak D match, TRBD1 (6 bases). Trimming removed 0 bases from V and 2 bases from J, with 8 bases in between. The CDR3 has 14 residues. Germline V lookup: CDR1 MNHEY, CDR2 SMNVEV (reference sequence). The CDR3 is CASSLSGQPYEQYF. CDR3 DNA sequence: TGTGCCAGCAGTTTATCAGGACAGCCCTACGAGCAGTACTTC.